The 25 T cell receptor beta chains given below trace back to one sample, sequenced in a study of blood T cell repertoires in COVID-19. Sequenced by immunoSEQ multiplex PCR; TCRdb stores in-frame clones only, minus some. The top ten clones hold about an eighth of a sample with roughly 52,000 clones, approximately 85% of them seen once. Source material: peripheral blood. The source of these receptors is a human donor in a cohort sampled during active COVID-19.

CDR3 DNA: TGTGCCACCAGCAGTCCATCTAGAGGCTACACCTTC. Translation gives CATSSPSRGYTF. This chain joins TRBV15 and TRBJ1-2; D not certain. Trimming pared 3 bases from V and 8 bases from J, leaving 10 bases between. CDR3 length: 12 amino acids. The germline V gene encodes CDR1 LNHNV and CDR2 YYDKDF (reference sequence).

The V and J genes are TRBV7-9 and TRBJ2-2, with 10 nucleotides matching TRBD2. Germline CDR1 reads SEHNR; CDR2 reads FQNEAQ (reference sequence). V shed 5 bases and J 5 bases; nucleotides not matched to a gene: 14. The CDR3 runs to 18 residues. The CDR3, as DNA: TGTGCCAGCAGCAGACAAGCGGGAGGGCCCATTAGGACCGGGGAGCTGTTTTTT. Protein product: CASSRQAGGPIRTGELFF.

This chain links TRBV6-5 with TRBJ2-1, with D possibly matching TRBD2 (6 bases). Germline V gives CDR1 MNHEY, CDR2 SVGAGI. The CDR3 is 15 amino acids. Trimming stripped 6 bases from V and 9 bases from J, with 21 bases between. CDR3 DNA: TGTGCCAGCAGGCCCGCCTCAACTAGCTTCACTGAGCAGTTCTTC. Translation gives CASRPASTSFTEQFF.

This clone has just one count. The chain recombines TRBV5-1 with TRBJ1-1, with 11 bases identical to TRBD1. V lost 3 bases to trimming and J lost 1 base; unmatched junction nucleotides: 8. This CDR3 has 17 residues. Germline V gene lookup returns CDR1 SGHRS and CDR2 YFSETQ. CDR3 in DNA: TGCGCCAGCAGCTACCGGACAGGGGGCATGAGGAACACTGAAGCTTTCTTT. It encodes CASSYRTGGMRNTEAFF.

This chain connects TRBV28 to TRBJ2-7, with 9 bases matching TRBD2. CDR3 size: 16 residues. V was clipped by 2 bases and J by 0 bases; unmatched bases: 5. Germline V gene data show CDR1 as MDHEN and CDR2 as SYDVKM. The CDR3 is CASSLGGSGSSYEQYF. In DNA form, the CDR3 reads TGTGCCAGCAGTTTAGGTGGTAGCGGGAGCTCCTACGAGCAGTACTTC.

This clone was seen a single time. The J gene is TRBJ2-5, the V gene TRBV24-1, with 7 bases identical to TRBD2. CDR1 is KGHDR, CDR2 SFDVKD, per germline. The J segment lost 4 bases and the V segment lost 5 bases, leaving 3 bases of the junction unmatched. The CDR3 contains 13 residues. DNA of the CDR3: TGTGCCACCAGTGTTTCGGGGGGAGAGACCCAGTACTTC. This gives the protein CATSVSGGETQYF.

The chain employs TRBV9 and TRBJ2-3, with D possibly matching TRBD2 (6 bases). V lost 0 bases and J 5 bases, leaving 13 bases between the germline ends. The CDR3 has 15 residues. Looked up from germline, CDR1 is SGDLS and CDR2 is YYNGEE. The CDR3 bases are TGTGCCAGCAGCGTAGTAGGTGCGGAGGGAGATACGCAGTATTTT. It encodes CASSVVGAEGDTQYF.

This chain connects TRBV3-1 (or the pseudogene TRBV3-2) to TRBJ2-2; weak D call: TRBD1 (6 bases). Trimming took off 1 base at V and 5 bases at J, with 17 bases between the two ends. CDR1 and CDR2 from the germline V gene are LGHDT and YNNKEL (reference sequence). This CDR3 has 17 residues. CDR3 sequence reads: CASSQGPGGARTGELFF. The DNA for the CDR3 is TGTGCCAGCAGCCAAGGGCCTGGGGGCGCGAGAACCGGGGAGCTGTTTTTT.

The chain uses TRBV19 and TRBJ2-5, with TRBD1 identical over 8 bases. The CDR3 length is 14 residues. V trimming: 6 bases; J trimming: 5 bases; junction bases outside the gene matches: 8. Germline V gives CDR1 LNHDA, CDR2 SQIVND (reference sequence). This chain's CDR3 is CASSSTGVGETQYF. The DNA of the CDR3 is TGTGCCAGTAGCTCGACAGGGGTGGGGGAGACCCAGTACTTC.

The chain carries TRBV7-3 and TRBJ2-5, with 7 bases aligning to TRBD1. Germline CDR1 reads SGHTA; CDR2 reads FQGTGA. V trimming: 5 bases; J trimming: 0 bases; junction bases outside the gene matches: 0. The CDR3 covers 13 residues. The CDR3 sequence: CASSRGHQETQYF. The CDR3 nucleotides read TGTGCCAGCAGCAGGGGGCACCAAGAGACCCAGTACTTC.

V and J are TRBV19 and TRBJ2-2; no definite D call. CDR1 and CDR2 (germline): LNHDA, SQIVND (reference sequence). Trimming took off 6 bases at V and 3 bases at J, with 14 bases between the two ends. The CDR3 covers 15 residues. The CDR3 coding sequence is TGTGCCAGTAGGCCCCTACGGGTCGACACCGGGGAGCTGTTTTTT. This gives the protein CASRPLRVDTGELFF.

The CDR3 is CASSLALGRGLSGNTIYF. The CDR3 DNA sequence: TGTGCCAGCAGCTTAGCGCTCGGCAGGGGCCTCTCTGGAAACACCATATATTTT. V usage is TRBV7-8 and J usage is TRBJ1-3, with D possibly TRBD1 on 6 matching bases. CDR1 is SGHVS and CDR2 is FQNEAQ in the germline V gene. The V end was cut by 0 bases, the J end by 0 bases, with 15 bases between. CDR3 size: 18 residues.

The chain links TRBV14 to TRBJ1-2, with a weak D call TRBD1 (6 bases). Germline CDR1 SGHDN, CDR2 FVKESK. V dropped 0 bases and J dropped 4 bases, with 15 bases sitting between them. The CDR3 runs to 16 residues. In DNA form, the CDR3 reads TGTGCCAGCAGCCAAGATTTAGGCGGGGGCGCCTATGGCTACACCTTC. Translating it yields CASSQDLGGGAYGYTF.

This clone was observed a single time. The CDR3 here is CASRERPGSNEKLFF. The CDR3 DNA is TGTGCCAGCAGAGAACGACCGGGGTCTAATGAAAAACTGTTTTTT. V gene TRBV6-6 combines with J gene TRBJ1-4; no definite D call. CDR1 is MNHNY and CDR2 is SVGAGI in the germline V gene (reference sequence). The germline V and J ends were trimmed by 6 bases and 3 bases, with 14 bases remaining between them. The CDR3 loop spans 15 amino acids.

The chain is built from TRBV6-5 and TRBJ2-4, with D possibly matching TRBD1 (6 bases). V shed 2 bases and J shed 3 bases, with 11 bases lying between them. Germline CDR1 and CDR2: MNHEY and SVGAGI. The length of the CDR3 is 15 residues. The CDR3 region is CASSYKQGYKNIQYF. Written as DNA, the CDR3 is TGTGCCAGCAGTTACAAACAGGGTTACAAAAACATTCAGTACTTC.

The rearrangement links TRBV11-2 to TRBJ1-1, with D tentatively TRBD1 (5 bases). The CDR3 spans 16 residues. Trimming pared 1 base from V and 4 bases from J, leaving 16 bases between. Germline V CDR1 and CDR2: SGHAT, FQNNGV. This chain's CDR3 is CASSLGRGGSGTEAFF. The CDR3 DNA is TGTGCCAGCAGCTTAGGAAGGGGTGGGTCCGGCACTGAAGCTTTCTTT.

This clone was picked up one time. The chain uses TRBV27 and TRBJ1-1, with 9 positions matching TRBD1. The CDR3 is made up of 13 amino acids. CDR1 and CDR2 from the germline V gene are MNHEY and SMNVEV (reference sequence). V lost 6 bases to trimming and J lost 3 bases; unmatched junction nucleotides: 2. CDR3 amino acids: CASRGQGYTEAFF. The CDR3, as DNA: TGTGCCAGCAGGGGACAGGGATACACTGAAGCTTTCTTT.

The CDR3 region is CASSLQDSSYNEQFF. In nucleotides, the CDR3 is TGTGCCAGCAGCTTACAGGACAGCTCCTACAATGAGCAGTTCTTC. This chain connects TRBV7-2 to TRBJ2-1, with D perhaps matching TRBD1 (6 bases). Germline CDR1 SGHTA, CDR2 FQGNSA. The CDR3 loop spans 15 amino acids. Deletions cut 2 bases from V and 0 bases from J, with 8 bases between.

The chain has TRBV7-2 and TRBJ2-3; 12 bases are a match to TRBD2. Germline assignment: CDR1 SGHTA and CDR2 FQGNSA. CDR3 length: 15 residues. V was pared by 4 bases and J by 2 bases, with 1 base of the junction left unmatched. DNA of the CDR3: TGTGCCAGCAGCTCTAGCGGGAGGGCCACAGATACGCAGTATTTT. Amino acid sequence: CASSSSGRATDTQYF.

The genes are TRBV7-9 and TRBJ1-1; a weak D match, TRBD1 (6 bases). The CDR3 is made up of 15 amino acids. The V end was cut by 5 bases, the J end by 5 bases, with 18 bases between. Germline lookup yields CDR1 SEHNR and CDR2 FQNEAQ (reference sequence). CDR3 nucleotides: TGTGCCAGCAGCCCCCGGGAGGGGGGGCGGACTGAAGCTTTCTTT. As protein: CASSPREGGRTEAFF.

This sequence joins TRBV24-1 and TRBJ2-5, with 8 positions matching TRBD1. From germline, CDR1 is KGHDR and CDR2 SFDVKD. V lost 5 bases and J lost 4; bases outside the gene matches: 8. The CDR3 has 15 residues. CDR3 in amino acids: CATSGTRGPGETQYF. The CDR3, as DNA: TGTGCCACCAGTGGGACCAGGGGGCCGGGAGAGACCCAGTACTTC.

The chain is built from TRBV28 and TRBJ1-2, with D maybe TRBD1 (6 bases). Germline CDR1 and CDR2: MDHEN and SYDVKM. V lost 7 bases and J 5 bases, leaving 17 bases between the germline ends. This CDR3 comprises 14 residues. The DNA of the CDR3 is TGTGCCAGCACAAATGGGGGGGCCGGGTATGGCTACACCTTC. Translation: CASTNGGAGYGYTF.

Only one count was recorded for this clone. The DNA of the CDR3 is TGTGCCAGCAGCTTAACGTGGACTAGATCTCCGGGTACGCAGTATTTT. Translating gives CASSLTWTRSPGTQYF. The V call is TRBV7-3, the J call TRBJ2-3; 7 bases are shared with TRBD2. The CDR3 runs 16 residues. V dropped 0 bases and J dropped 8; count of bases not matched to a gene: 11. Germline values: CDR1 SGHTA, CDR2 FQGTGA.

The genes are TRBV6-2 or TRBV6-3 and TRBJ1-5; no reliable D call. Germline CDR1 MNHEY, CDR2 SVGEGT. This CDR3 comprises 13 residues. V was pared by 6 bases and J by 7 bases, with 13 bases between. The CDR3 sequence: CASSIGRRQPQHF. The DNA of the CDR3 is TGTGCCAGCAGCATTGGGCGCCGGCAGCCCCAGCATTTT.

The chain joins TRBV7-2 to TRBJ2-5, with TRBD2 matching over 12 bases. CDR3 length: 16 amino acids. The germline V gene encodes CDR1 SGHTA and CDR2 FQGNSA. The J segment lost 5 bases and the V segment lost 5 bases, leaving 9 bases of the junction unmatched. The CDR3 DNA reads TGTGCCAGCAGCCCTGCTAGCGGGAGGGCCGGGGAGACCCAGTACTTC. Translated, it gives CASSPASGRAGETQYF.